What follows are 21 T cell receptor beta chains derived from one specimen sequenced in a study of shared clonotypes between healthy human individuals. Method: immunoSEQ multiplex PCR; TCRdb's copy keeps in-frame clones and lacks some. The table lists over 2 million clones, 90% to 95% of them singletons. The specimen sequenced was naive CD4+ T cells sorted from blood. Subset of the sample: CD45RA+ positively selected. These receptors originate from a young man in good health.

As concerns this clone: This CDR3 is also generated by other DNA sequences in the sample. This rearrangement joins TRBV18 to TRBJ2-7; no clear D. The CDR3 consists of 14 residues. The germline V and J ends were trimmed by 3 bases and 0 bases, with 9 bases remaining between them. Germline lookup yields CDR1 KGHSH and CDR2 LQKENI. CDR3 residues: CASSPTPSSYEQYF. CDR3 nucleotide sequence: TGTGCCAGCTCACCGACCCCGAGCTCCTACGAGCAGTACTTC. Full variable domain (remainder filled in from reference TRBV18 and TRBJ2-7): NAGVMQNPRHLVRRRGQEARLRCSPMKGHSHVYWYRQLPEEGLKFMVYLQKENIIDESGMPKERFSAEFPKEGPSILRIQQVVRGDSAAYFCASSPTPSSYEQYFGPGTRLTVT.

As concerns this clone: The identical CDR3 is also encoded by other nucleotide sequences in the sample. This chain uses TRBV2 with TRBJ2-7; D could derive from TRBD1 or TRBD2 (5 bases each). The CDR3 sequence is 12 residues long. Germline CDR1 and CDR2: SNHLY and FYNNEI. V was pared by 9 bases and J by 6 bases, with 15 bases between. Written as DNA, the CDR3 is TGTGCCAGTAGCGTCTCAGGGCTCGAGCAGTACTTC. Protein product: CASSVSGLEQYF.

V gene TRBV10-1 combines with J gene TRBJ1-5; possible D gene TRBD1, 6 bases. The CDR3 has 18 residues. Trimming shortened V by 8 bases and J by 4 bases, and 27 bases separated the two germline ends. The V gene's germline CDR1 is WNHNN and CDR2 SYGVQD (reference sequence). CDR3 sequence: CASEFLEHIRGGNQPQHF. DNA for the CDR3: TGCGCCAGCGAATTCTTGGAACACATACGAGGGGGTAATCAGCCCCAGCATTTT.

CDR3 DNA sequence: TGTGCCAGCAGTGTGGACCGGAGCTATGGCTACACCTTC. Amino acids: CASSVDRSYGYTF. V gene TRBV28 combines with J gene TRBJ1-2; no reliable D call. Germline lookup yields CDR1 MDHEN and CDR2 SYDVKM. V was clipped by 5 bases and J by 4 bases, with 11 bases between them. The CDR3 is 13 amino acids.

The V gene is TRBV6-6, the J gene TRBJ1-1, with D maybe TRBD1 (5 bases). CDR3 length equals 14 residues. CDR1 is MNHNY and CDR2 is SVGAGI in the germline V gene (reference sequence). Trimming removed 4 bases at V and 4 bases at J, with 13 bases between. CDR3 nucleotide sequence: TGTGCCAGCAGTTGGGAAGGGGCAGGCACTGAAGCTTTCTTT. It encodes CASSWEGAGTEAFF.

Of note for this clone: Other DNA sequences in the sample encode the same CDR3. The chain links TRBV6-5 to TRBJ2-7; D unclear. In germline, CDR1 is MNHEY, CDR2 SVGAGI. V was pared by 2 bases and J by 0 bases, with 5 bases between. This CDR3 is built from 13 residues. The CDR3 region is CASSYLGSYEQYF. The CDR3 DNA is TGTGCCAGCAGTTACCTCGGCTCCTACGAGCAGTACTTC.

With regard to this clone: Other DNA sequences within the sample encode an identical CDR3. The chain has TRBV30 and TRBJ1-5; maybe TRBD1 (5 bases). This CDR3 contains 15 residues. Germline CDR1 reads GTSNPN; CDR2 reads SVGIG (reference sequence). V was shortened by 0 bases and J by 3 bases, with 12 bases between the two germline ends. CDR3 DNA: TGTGCCTGGAGTGTACCCGGGACTCTCAATCAGCCCCAGCATTTT. Its protein is CAWSVPGTLNQPQHF.

The CDR3 reads CASSLGNRDRVYGYTF. The CDR3 region has the DNA TGCGCCAGCAGCCTAGGGAACCGGGACAGGGTCTATGGCTACACCTTC. The rearrangement links TRBV4-1 to TRBJ1-2; 9 bases map to TRBD1. This CDR3 has 16 residues. CDR1 MGHRA and CDR2 YSYEKL come from the germline V gene. V lost 4 bases to trimming and J lost 4 bases; unmatched junction nucleotides: 10.

Here the CDR3 DNA reads TGCGCCAGCAGCTTGGCAGGGGTTAGCTACGAGCAGTACTTC. Translating gives CASSLAGVSYEQYF. The gene calls are TRBV5-1 and TRBJ2-7; a possible D gene is TRBD1 (6 bases). The CDR3 is made up of 14 amino acids. Germline-derived CDR1 and CDR2 are SGHRS and YFSETQ. The V end lost 0 bases, the J end lost 3 bases, and 10 bases lay between the germline ends.

A remark on this clone: The sample contains more than one DNA sequence encoding this CDR3. The chain is built from TRBV9 and TRBJ2-5; D not certain. Trimming took off 0 bases at V and 4 bases at J, with 1 base between the two ends. CDR1 and CDR2 from the germline V gene are SGDLS and YYNGEE. The CDR3 consists of 11 residues. CDR3 amino acids: CASSVAETQYF. The CDR3 DNA reads TGTGCCAGCAGCGTAGCAGAGACCCAGTACTTC.

Here the CDR3 DNA reads TGTGCCAGCAGTGTAGAGACAGGGGCATACAATGAGCAGTTCTTC. It yields the protein CASSVETGAYNEQFF. The rearrangement links TRBV6-1 to TRBJ2-1, with TRBD1 identical over 8 bases. V was pared by 4 bases and J by 4 bases, with 6 bases of the junction left unmatched. The CDR3 sequence is 15 residues long. Germline V CDR1 and CDR2: MNHNS, SASEGT.

On this clone itself: Other DNA sequences in this sample translate to the same CDR3. The gene calls are TRBV18 and TRBJ2-7; the match to TRBD2 covers 10 bases. Trimming cost V 3 bases and J 4 bases; bases outside gene matches: 3. Germline values: CDR1 KGHSH, CDR2 LQKENI. The CDR3 has 14 residues. CDR3: CASSPPAGGYEQYF. The CDR3 DNA sequence: TGTGCCAGCTCACCCCCAGCGGGGGGGTACGAGCAGTACTTC.

The chain couples TRBV27 to TRBJ1-2; 7 nucleotides match TRBD1. The CDR3 is 14 residues long. CDR1 and CDR2 from the germline V gene are MNHEY and SMNVEV (reference sequence). The V and J ends lost 5 bases and 5 bases, in that order; junction bases with no gene match: 8. The CDR3 protein is CASSGRQGAYGYTF. The CDR3 DNA reads as TGTGCCAGCAGTGGGAGACAGGGTGCTTATGGCTACACCTTC.

The chain employs TRBV9 and TRBJ2-2; D uncertain. The CDR3 consists of 14 residues. Germline values: CDR1 SGDLS, CDR2 YYNGEE. V shed 3 bases and J shed 1 base, with 7 bases lying between them. This chain's CDR3 is CASSGGQNTGELFF. CDR3 nucleotide sequence: TGTGCCAGCAGCGGTGGGCAGAACACCGGGGAGCTGTTTTTT.

This sequence joins TRBV7-2 and TRBJ1-1; TRBD1 matches at 8 bases. The junction had 3 bases not matched to a gene; V was cut back by 5 bases and J by 4 bases. Germline CDR1 SGHTA, CDR2 FQGNSA. The CDR3 loop spans 13 amino acids. The CDR3 protein is CASSHTGGTEAFF. CDR3 nucleotide sequence: TGTGCCAGCAGCCATACAGGGGGCACTGAAGCTTTCTTT.

Concerning this clone itself: The same CDR3 arises from other DNA sequences in this sample as well. The V and J genes are TRBV7-2 and TRBJ2-7; 10 nucleotides agree with TRBD1. The length of the CDR3 is 15 residues. The ends lost 2 bases at V and 4 bases at J; junction bases unmatched: 5. Germline lookup yields CDR1 SGHTA and CDR2 FQGNSA. Written as DNA, the CDR3 is TGTGCCAGCAGCTTATTGTGGACAGGGGGTTACGAGCAGTACTTC. Amino acid sequence: CASSLLWTGGYEQYF.

The chain employs TRBV19 and TRBJ1-1, with D perhaps matching TRBD1 (6 bases). V was trimmed by 8 bases and J by 1 base, leaving 11 bases between them. Germline V CDR1 and CDR2: LNHDA, SQIVND (reference sequence). The CDR3 consists of 13 residues. CDR3 sequence reads: CASQLGANTEAFF. DNA for the CDR3: TGTGCCAGTCAATTGGGGGCGAACACTGAAGCTTTCTTT. The complete variable domain, with remaining parts taken from reference TRBV19 and TRBJ1-1, reads DGGITQSPKYLFRKEGQNVTLSCEQNLNHDAMYWYRQDPGQGLRLIYYSQIVNDFQKGDIAEGYSVSREKKESFPLTVTSAQKNPTAFYLCASQLGANTEAFFGQGTRLTVV.

As for this clone: The same CDR3 also results from other DNA sequences found in this sample. This chain links TRBV5-1 with TRBJ2-2, with TRBD1 as a possible D gene (6 bases). The V and J ends lost 5 bases and 0 bases respectively, with 8 bases between them. In germline, CDR1 is SGHRS, CDR2 YFSETQ. The CDR3 is made up of 14 amino acids. For the CDR3, the DNA is TGCGCCAGCAGACAGGGATCGAACACCGGGGAGCTGTTTTTT. It yields the protein CASRQGSNTGELFF.

V gene TRBV30 combines with J gene TRBJ1-5; possible D gene TRBD1, 6 bases. V was shortened by 2 bases and J by 5 bases, with 13 bases between the two germline ends. CDR1 is GTSNPN and CDR2 is SVGIG in the germline V gene (reference sequence). This CDR3 has 14 residues. CDR3 nucleotides: TGTGCCTGGAGTCAGGGGAGTTTCGATCAGCCCCAGCATTTT. Translation gives CAWSQGSFDQPQHF.

The rearrangement joins TRBV4-1 to TRBJ1-4; TRBD1 aligns across 8 bases. Germline trimming cut 0 bases from V and 10 bases from J; bases unmatched to any gene: 7. Germline loops: CDR1 MGHRA, CDR2 YSYEKL. The CDR3 totals 15 residues. The CDR3 DNA is TGCGCCAGCAGCCAAGATTCGCAGGGGGCGGGAAAACTGTTTTTT. It specifies CASSQDSQGAGKLFF.

In its sample, this clone was seen once. The J gene is TRBJ2-2, the V gene TRBV7-2, with 12 bases aligning to TRBD2. CDR3 length equals 13 residues. Germline V lookup: CDR1 SGHTA, CDR2 FQGNSA. Trimming removed 5 bases from V and 11 bases from J; junction bases left unmatched: 3. The CDR3 sequence: CASSGTSGQELFF. In nucleotides, the CDR3 is TGTGCCAGCAGCGGGACTAGCGGGCAAGAGCTGTTTTTT.